The 15 T cell receptor beta chains in this list originate from one sample, sequenced in a study of regulatory T cells in long-lasting Graves disease. For TCR beta, libraries came from iRepertoire HTBI primers and Arm-PCR of CDR3 regions. TCRdb re-derived calls from the multiplex PCR reads in MiXCR, one entry per CDR3 protein. Among more than 650,000 distinct CDR3 sequences listed, 30% were seen once. Time point meaning: persistent/refractory GD, antithyroid drugs over 5 years with positive TRAb. PBMC-extracted RNA yielded the TCR library. The sequencing here drew on peripheral blood mononuclear cells (PBMCs), taken when the disease was refractory, from a patient treated with antithyroid drugs. These receptors were collected from a female donor with Graves disease.

The J gene is TRBJ1-2, the V gene TRBV2, with TRBD1 matching over 8 bases. V lost 11 bases, J lost 2 bases, and 7 bases stayed unmatched. CDR1 and CDR2 (germline): SNHLY, FYNNEI. CDR3 length: 13 residues. This CDR3 reads CAGVDRGNYGYTF. CDR3 DNA: TGTGCCGGCGTCGACAGGGGCAACTATGGCTACACCTTC.

The rearrangement uses TRBV5-1 and TRBJ1-6, with 7 bases identical to TRBD1. CDR1 and CDR2 from the germline V gene are SGHRS and YFSETQ. V dropped 3 bases and J dropped 7; count of bases not matched to a gene: 7. This CDR3 has 15 amino acids. The CDR3 is CASSSTGPGNSPLHF. In nucleotides, the CDR3 is TGCGCCAGCAGCTCGACAGGGCCGGGGAATTCACCCCTCCACTTT.

In DNA, the CDR3 is TGTGCCAGCAGTTTTCGGACCTCACGGGCCGAGCAGTACTTC. It yields the protein CASSFRTSRAEQYF. This chain connects TRBV12-3 or TRBV12-4 to TRBJ2-7; the D is unclear. The CDR3 has 14 residues. Trimming removed 3 bases from V and 6 bases from J, with 15 bases in between.

In this sample, this clonotype turned up a few times. The chain couples TRBV6-1 to TRBJ2-7; TRBD2 aligns across 12 bases. The CDR3 contains 15 residues. CDR1 and CDR2 from the germline V gene are MNHNS and SASEGT. With V trimmed by 7 bases and J by 2 bases, 6 bases remained unmatched. Here the CDR3 DNA reads TGTGCCAGCAATACTGGACTAGCGGGACCCTACGAGCAGTACTTC. Protein sequence: CASNTGLAGPYEQYF.

Only a few counts were recorded for this clonotype. The rearrangement joins TRBV12-3 or TRBV12-4 to TRBJ1-1; a weak D match, TRBD1 (6 bases). Trimming pared 3 bases from V and 12 bases from J, leaving 14 bases between. This CDR3 region has 12 residues. The CDR3 region is CASSFVQGMSFF. CDR3 coding DNA: TGTGCCAGCAGTTTTGTGCAGGGGATGTCTTTCTTT.

J is TRBJ2-1 and V is TRBV12-3 or TRBV12-4; 11 bases are shared with TRBD2. This CDR3 spans 16 amino acids. V was pared by 6 bases and J by 4 bases, with 8 bases of the junction left unmatched. The CDR3 sequence is CASSSATSGSYNEQFF. CDR3 DNA: TGTGCCAGCAGCAGTGCTACTAGCGGGAGTTACAATGAGCAGTTCTTC.

This chain connects TRBV11-2 to TRBJ2-5; D possibly corresponds to TRBD2 (6 bases). The V gene's germline CDR1 is SGHAT and CDR2 FQNNGV. This CDR3 spans 14 amino acids. V was pared by 6 bases and J by 7 bases, with 18 bases between. CDR3 sequence: CASRALVGGRTQYF. As DNA, the CDR3 is TGTGCCAGCAGAGCCCTAGTGGGGGGACGGACCCAGTACTTC.

The V and J genes are TRBV28 and TRBJ2-7; D perhaps matches TRBD1 (6 bases). V lost 6 bases, J lost 7 bases, and 19 bases lay in between. The CDR3 contains 14 residues. CDR1 is MDHEN and CDR2 is SYDVKM in the germline V gene. This CDR3 reads CASRLRPGQGEQYF. The CDR3 nucleotides read TGTGCCAGCAGGCTGCGCCCGGGACAAGGAGAGCAGTACTTC. Full variable domain (remainder filled in from reference TRBV28 and TRBJ2-7): DVKVTQSSRYLVKRTGEKVFLECVQDMDHENMFWYRQDPGLGLRLIYFSYDVKMKEKGDIPEGYSVSREKKERFSLILESASTNQTSMYLCASRLRPGQGEQYFGPGTRLTVT.

The rearrangement links TRBV20-1 to TRBJ1-1; possible D gene TRBD1, 5 bases. This CDR3 has 13 residues. Germline loops: CDR1 DFQATT, CDR2 SNEGSKA (reference sequence). With 5 bases removed from V and 4 bases from J, the gap between germline ends came to 14 bases. The CDR3 DNA sequence: TGCAGTGCTCTACAGGCCGGGAGCACTGAAGCTTTCTTT. It yields the protein CSALQAGSTEAFF.

This clonotype has more than one count but fewer than ten. The chain recombines TRBV27 with TRBJ1-2, with D uncertain. The V end lost 5 bases, the J end lost 2 bases, and 12 bases lay between the germline ends. Germline V gives CDR1 MNHEY, CDR2 SMNVEV (reference sequence). The CDR3 sequence is 14 residues long. In nucleotides, the CDR3 is TGTGCCAGCAGTCTTGCCCCAGCGAACTATGGCTACACCTTC. Translation gives CASSLAPANYGYTF.

This clonotype was seen many times. This chain joins TRBV12-3 or TRBV12-4 and TRBJ2-2; 9 bases fit TRBD1. Trimming cost V 3 bases and J 5 bases; bases outside gene matches: 1. The CDR3 runs 14 residues. CDR3 loop: CASSLTGGTGELFF. The CDR3 region has the DNA TGTGCCAGCAGTTTGACAGGGGGAACCGGGGAGCTGTTTTTT.

This clonotype was recorded a few times. The DNA of the CDR3 is TGTGCCAGCAGCCGGCAGAGAGAGACCCAGTACTTC. It specifies CASSRQRETQYF. The chain links TRBV3-1 to TRBJ2-5; the D is unclear. Looked up from germline, CDR1 is LGHDT and CDR2 is YNNKEL (reference sequence). The length of the CDR3 is 12 residues. The V gene lost 4 bases and the J gene lost 4 bases, with 7 bases spanning the gap.

This clonotype was detected ten times or more. V gene TRBV7-2 combines with J gene TRBJ2-7, with 11 bases aligning to TRBD2. V trimming: 3 bases; J trimming: 2 bases; junction bases outside the gene matches: 3. Germline V gives CDR1 SGHTA, CDR2 FQGNSA. The CDR3 is 15 residues long. The CDR3 here is CASSLGTSGTYEQYF. Here the CDR3 DNA reads TGTGCCAGCAGCTTGGGGACTAGCGGAACCTACGAGCAGTACTTC.

The rearrangement uses TRBV20-1 and TRBJ1-1, with a weak D call TRBD1 (6 bases). V was trimmed by 5 bases and J by 4 bases, leaving 20 bases between them. This CDR3 is 15 amino acids long. The germline V gene has CDR1 DFQATT and CDR2 SNEGSKA (reference sequence). DNA for the CDR3: TGCAGTGCTCCCGCGTACGGACAGCCGGGCACTGAAGCTTTCTTT. Translating gives CSAPAYGQPGTEAFF.

The chain is built from TRBV27 and TRBJ2-3, with TRBD2 identical over 13 bases. Trimming cost V 1 base and J 2 bases; bases outside gene matches: 3. In germline, CDR1 is MNHEY, CDR2 SMNVEV (reference sequence). This CDR3 is built from 17 residues. CDR3 DNA sequence: TGTGCCAGCAGTTTATTGGGACTAGCGGGGAACACAGATACGCAGTATTTT. Its protein product is CASSLLGLAGNTDTQYF.